This T cell receptor (beta chain) is drawn from a study of T-cell reconstitution after alpha-beta-depleted transplantation in children. Unique molecular identifiers tagged the TCRbeta library. MiXCR was run by TCRdb on the PCR reads, yielding one entry per CDR3 protein. Of roughly 500,000 distinct CDR3 sequences in the sample, 12% were seen once. This CDR3 comprises 16 residues. The sequence was obtained from a human donor who donated a stem cell graft to a child with combined immunodeficiency. The sample consisted of PBMCs from the stem cell graft donor, taken from the stem cell graft. The chain is built from TRBV21-1 and TRBJ2-3; TRBD1, the D gene given by the table, was not confirmed from the DNA. TRBV21-1 is a known pseudogene. DNA for the CDR3: TGTGCCAGCAGCAAAGGCGACAGGGGCTTCACAGATACGCAGTATTTT. Its protein is CASSKGDRGFTDTQYF.